This TCR beta chain was sequenced in a study of T cells in tuberculosis. Study-wide results and caveats: The TCR-beta difference was not significant; alpha differences partly reflected length.

Sample time point: new active TB diagnosis, blood taken before or within 7 days of starting treatment. Concerning this clone: Its antigen remains unknown.

The assay was immunoSEQ multiplex PCR, and TCRdb's table has in-frame clones only and misses some. Of over 30,000 clones in the sample, under 95% were seen once. The sequence was obtained from an adult with tuberculosis. Sequencing was performed on PBMCs, taken at tuberculosis diagnosis.

The CDR3 sequence: CASSLWSPGQGFGTYEQYF. CDR3 bases: TGTGCCAGCAGTTTATGGAGTCCGGGACAGGGCTTCGGGACCTACGAGCAGTACTTC. The V call is TRBV28, the J call TRBJ2-7; 9 bases match TRBD1. The germline V gene encodes CDR1 MDHEN and CDR2 SYDVKM. V trimming: 0 bases; J trimming: 2 bases; junction bases outside the gene matches: 14. The CDR3 spans 19 residues.